This paragraph reports one TCR beta chain. Antigen specificity is unknown. The data originate from a study of T cell repertoires in cytomegalovirus infection. One entry per CDR3 protein, called by TCRdb with MiXCR from the reads. Among roughly 700,000 distinct CDR3 sequences, roughly 33% were seen once, and the ten largest hold 15% to 20%. Trimming took 2 bases from V and 8 from J; bases not matched to a gene: 8. Germline loops: CDR1 WNHNN, CDR2 SYGVQD (reference sequence). The CDR3 extends over 15 amino acids. Sequencing was performed on cultured PBMCs, taken from culture after CMV antigen stimulation. J is TRBJ2-1 and V is TRBV10-1; 8 bases match TRBD2. This receptor was taken from a human donor in good health (CMV status not recorded). Some clones in this sample may be carry-over from other donors' samples. The CDR3 here is CASSESSGKQDEQFF. The CDR3, as DNA: TGCGCCAGCAGTGAGAGTAGCGGGAAACAGGATGAGCAGTTCTTC.